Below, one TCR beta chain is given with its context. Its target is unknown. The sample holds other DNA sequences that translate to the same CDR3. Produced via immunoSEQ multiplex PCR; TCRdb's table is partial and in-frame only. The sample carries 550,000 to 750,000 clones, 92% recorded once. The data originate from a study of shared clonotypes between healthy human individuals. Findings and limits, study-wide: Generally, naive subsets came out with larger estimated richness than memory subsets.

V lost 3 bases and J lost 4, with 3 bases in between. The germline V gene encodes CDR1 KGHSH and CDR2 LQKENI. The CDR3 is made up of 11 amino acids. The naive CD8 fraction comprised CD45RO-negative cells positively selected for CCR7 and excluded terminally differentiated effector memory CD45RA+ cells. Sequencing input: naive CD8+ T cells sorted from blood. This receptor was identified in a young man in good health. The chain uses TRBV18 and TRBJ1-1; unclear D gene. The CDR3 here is CASSPGTEAFF. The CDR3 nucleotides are TGTGCCAGCTCACCCGGCACTGAAGCTTTCTTT.